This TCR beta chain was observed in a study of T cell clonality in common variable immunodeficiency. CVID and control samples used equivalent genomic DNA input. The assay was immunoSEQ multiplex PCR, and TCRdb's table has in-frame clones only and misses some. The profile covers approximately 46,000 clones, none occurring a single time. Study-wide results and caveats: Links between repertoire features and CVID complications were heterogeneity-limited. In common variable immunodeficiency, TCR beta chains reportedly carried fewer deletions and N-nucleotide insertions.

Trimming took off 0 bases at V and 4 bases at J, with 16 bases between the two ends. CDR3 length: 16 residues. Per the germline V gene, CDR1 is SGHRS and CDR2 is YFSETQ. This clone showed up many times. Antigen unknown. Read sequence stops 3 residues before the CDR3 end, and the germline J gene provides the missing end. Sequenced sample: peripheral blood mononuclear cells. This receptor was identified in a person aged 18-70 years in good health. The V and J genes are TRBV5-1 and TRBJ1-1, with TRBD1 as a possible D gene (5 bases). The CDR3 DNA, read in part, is TGCGCCAGCAGCTTGGGTATTCAGGGTGGAACCACTGAA. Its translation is CASSLGIQGGTTE. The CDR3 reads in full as CASSLGIQGGTTEAFF.